These T cell receptor beta chains were read from a single sample in a study of metastatic and nonmetastatic thyroid tumors. With MiXCR, TCRdb called clones anew from the PCR reads. The repertoire holds approximately 13,000 clones, with around 25% as singletons. Sequenced sample: adjacent normal tissue. The source is a female donor with papillary thyroid cancer or a benign thyroid nodule (not recorded which). Some clones in this sample may be carry-over from other donors' samples. The CDR3 runs from the conserved cysteine through the conserved F or W. The order of the fields is V gene, clone size, D gene, J gene, CDR3 length, CDR3 DNA, CDR3 protein. The D gene is left open where the match is weak. Only part of the rows carry a size: once, few, many, or a class if the clone is expanded.

V: TRBV6-1
size: medium-sized
D: .
J: TRBJ1-4
length: 13
DNA: TGTGCCAGCAGTGAAGAGGTTCCAGGGGCGGGCCTTTTT
CDR3: CASSEEVPGAGLF

V: TRBV10-3
size: few
D: .
J: TRBJ2-1
length: 13
DNA: TGTGCCATCAGTGAACCACAGGACGAGGAGCAGTTCTTC
CDR3: CAISEPQDEEQFF

V: TRBV7-3
size: .
D: .
J: TRBJ2-2
length: 15
DNA: TGTGCCAGCAGCTCCTTCGCAGGGAGGTCCGGGGAGCTGTTTTTT
CDR3: CASSSFAGRSGELFF

V: TRBV20-1
size: .
D: TRBD2
J: TRBJ2-1
length: 12
DNA: TGCAGTTCCAGTCGGGGAGGGAATGAGCAGTTCTTC
CDR3: CSSSRGGNEQFF

V: TRBV6-5
size: medium-sized
D: .
J: TRBJ1-2
length: 13
DNA: TGTGCCAGCAGTTACTCGGGAGTTTATGGCTACACCTTC
CDR3: CASSYSGVYGYTF

V: TRBV11-3
size: many
D: TRBD2
J: TRBJ2-2
length: 12
DNA: TGTGCCAGCAGCTTAGTAGCGGGAGTGCCGTTTTTT
CDR3: CASSLVAGVPFF

V: TRBV7-3
size: medium-sized
D: .
J: TRBJ2-1
length: 13
DNA: TGTGCCAGCAGCTTAGGGGCTGCCAATGAGCAGTTCTTC
CDR3: CASSLGAANEQFF

V: TRBV15
size: .
D: .
J: TRBJ2-3
length: 17
DNA: TGTGCCACCAGCACCGGACGGGCTGCAGCTAGCACAGATACGCAGTATTTT
CDR3: CATSTGRAAASTDTQYF

V: TRBV20-1
size: many
D: .
J: TRBJ1-5
length: 15
DNA: TGCAGTGCTAGAGATGGGGAGGGAACTAGACAGCCCCAGCATTTT
CDR3: CSARDGEGTRQPQHF

V: TRBV5-1
size: medium-sized
D: .
J: TRBJ2-1
length: 12
DNA: TGCGCCAGCAGCTTCGGTGGAAATGAGCAGTTCTTC
CDR3: CASSFGGNEQFF

V: TRBV5-6
size: once
D: TRBD1
J: TRBJ1-1
length: 13
DNA: TGTGCCAGCACCTTGACAGGGACGAATGATGCTTTCTTT
CDR3: CASTLTGTNDAFF

V: TRBV20-1
size: .
D: .
J: TRBJ1-2
length: 14
DNA: TGCAGTGCTAGAGGTGGGGATTTAGGCTATGGCTACACCTTC
CDR3: CSARGGDLGYGYTF

V: TRBV7-3
size: .
D: TRBD2
J: TRBJ2-1
length: 15
DNA: TGTGCCAGCAGCTTACTAGCGGGATATGGAAATGAGCAGTTCTTC
CDR3: CASSLLAGYGNEQFF

V: TRBV7-3
size: many
D: TRBD2
J: TRBJ2-5
length: 18
DNA: TGTGCCAGCAGCCCTGGGGTTATAGCGGGAGGGCGGCAAGAGACCCAGTACTTC
CDR3: CASSPGVIAGGRQETQYF

V: TRBV11-3
size: .
D: TRBD1
J: TRBJ2-7
length: 13
DNA: TGTGCCAGCAGCTTCGGACAGGGGGACGAGCAGTACTTC
CDR3: CASSFGQGDEQYF

V: TRBV2
size: few
D: .
J: TRBJ2-3
length: 14
DNA: TGTGCCAGCAGTGAAGGGCAGATCACAGATACGCAGTATTTT
CDR3: CASSEGQITDTQYF

V: TRBV30
size: medium-sized
D: TRBD1
J: TRBJ1-2
length: 14
DNA: TGTGCCTGGAGTGGGGGACAGGGGGCATATGGCTACACCTTC
CDR3: CAWSGGQGAYGYTF

V: TRBV6-1
size: .
D: .
J: TRBJ2-2
length: 13
DNA: TGTGCCAGCAGGAGATCGAACACCGGGGAGCTGTTTTTT
CDR3: CASRRSNTGELFF

V: TRBV6-1
size: .
D: TRBD2
J: TRBJ2-3
length: 17
DNA: TGTGCCAGCAGTGACCTACCCAGAGCGGGGGGCACAGATACGCAGTATTTT
CDR3: CASSDLPRAGGTDTQYF

V: TRBV19
size: .
D: TRBD2
J: TRBJ2-2
length: 14
DNA: TGTGCCAGTAGCAGGGACTACCCTACCGGGGAGCTGTTTTTT
CDR3: CASSRDYPTGELFF

V: TRBV20-1
size: many
D: TRBD2
J: TRBJ2-1
length: 14
DNA: TGCAGTGCTAGGGGGCTAGCGGGAGAAGTTGAGCAGTTCTTC
CDR3: CSARGLAGEVEQFF

V: TRBV2
size: many
D: TRBD2
J: TRBJ2-3
length: 16
DNA: TGTGCCAGCGGACCCCTAGCGGCCTCTAGCACAGATACGCAGTATTTT
CDR3: CASGPLAASSTDTQYF

V: TRBV11-2
size: many
D: .
J: TRBJ2-3
length: 13
DNA: TGTGCCAGCAGCTTCGTCCCCACAGATACGCAGTATTTT
CDR3: CASSFVPTDTQYF